These 7 T cell receptor beta chains were all obtained from the same sample, sequenced in a study of blood T cells in healthy people across ages. Alongside a J-beta primer mix, a sample-barcoded 5' primer served in a second PCR lasting about 7 to 11 cycles. MiXCR was run by TCRdb on the 5' RACE reads, yielding one entry per CDR3 protein. The repertoire holds 1,500,000 or so distinct CDR3 sequences, with almost 60% as singletons. Specimen: blood. The receptor source for this set is a man aged 18 to 35 in good health.

This clonotype was seen a few times. The chain employs TRBV5-1 and TRBJ2-7; D may be TRBD1 or TRBD2 (5 bases each). V shed 1 base and J shed 3 bases, with 17 bases lying between them. The CDR3 runs 16 residues. CDR1 is SGHRS and CDR2 is YFSETQ in the germline V gene. The CDR3 DNA reads as TGCGCCAGCAGCTTGCGACGTCCCGGGACCAACTACGAGCAGTACTTC. As protein: CASSLRRPGTNYEQYF.

This chain joins TRBV4-1 and TRBJ1-5; no clear D gene. The CDR3 covers 16 residues. Germline CDR1 reads MGHRA; CDR2 reads YSYEKL. V was cut by 1 base and J by 0 bases, with 10 bases left in between. The CDR3 here is CASSQVPDYSNQPQHF. Here the CDR3 DNA reads TGCGCCAGCAGCCAAGTCCCAGACTATAGCAATCAGCCCCAGCATTTT.

The chain has TRBV5-6 and TRBJ2-7; 9 nucleotides agree with TRBD2. Germline V gives CDR1 SGHDT, CDR2 YYEEEE. CDR3 length: 17 amino acids. Losses at the gene ends were 3 bases for V and 0 bases for J; bases not matched to a gene: 10. The CDR3 here is CASSSRELAGSSYEQYF. The CDR3 DNA sequence: TGTGCCAGCAGCTCACGCGAGCTAGCGGGGAGCTCCTACGAGCAGTACTTC.

This clonotype has more than one count but fewer than ten. At one end, the junction sequence differs from germline, possibly due to a read error. The rearrangement joins TRBV5-1 to TRBJ1-1; 8 bases match TRBD1. The CDR3 is 16 residues long. Germline CDR1 reads SGHRS; CDR2 reads YFSETQ. This CDR3 reads CASSHFTGGREAEAFF. CDR3 nucleotide sequence: TGCGCCAGCAGCCATTTTACAGGGGGTAGAGAAGCTGAGGCTTTCTTT.

This chain joins TRBV7-9 and TRBJ2-5, with D tentatively TRBD2 (5 bases). The J call is in doubt because the DNA end fits TRBJ2-7 better. The CDR3 has 15 residues. CDR1 is SEHNR and CDR2 is FQNEAQ in the germline V gene (reference sequence). DNA for the CDR3: TGTGCCAGCAACTCAGAATTAGCGAGACACTACGAGCAGTACTTC. Translated: CASNSELARHYEQYF.

This sequence joins TRBV13 and TRBJ2-1; D unclear. The CDR3 length is 11 residues. The V gene's germline CDR1 is PRHDT and CDR2 FYEKMQ (reference sequence). The V and J ends lost 6 bases and 10 bases respectively, with 10 bases between them. CDR3 in amino acids: CASSSNYEQFF. CDR3 in DNA: TGTGCCAGCAGTTCCAACTACGAGCAGTTCTTC.

V usage is TRBV4-1 and J usage is TRBJ2-7; no definite D call. This CDR3 has 14 amino acids. The germline gives CDR1 MGHRA, CDR2 YSYEKL. The ends were cut back, 0 bases at V and 6 bases at J, with 12 bases in the middle. The CDR3 spells CASSQDRTSLEQYF. The CDR3 nucleotides read TGCGCCAGCAGCCAAGACAGGACCTCCCTCGAGCAGTACTTC.